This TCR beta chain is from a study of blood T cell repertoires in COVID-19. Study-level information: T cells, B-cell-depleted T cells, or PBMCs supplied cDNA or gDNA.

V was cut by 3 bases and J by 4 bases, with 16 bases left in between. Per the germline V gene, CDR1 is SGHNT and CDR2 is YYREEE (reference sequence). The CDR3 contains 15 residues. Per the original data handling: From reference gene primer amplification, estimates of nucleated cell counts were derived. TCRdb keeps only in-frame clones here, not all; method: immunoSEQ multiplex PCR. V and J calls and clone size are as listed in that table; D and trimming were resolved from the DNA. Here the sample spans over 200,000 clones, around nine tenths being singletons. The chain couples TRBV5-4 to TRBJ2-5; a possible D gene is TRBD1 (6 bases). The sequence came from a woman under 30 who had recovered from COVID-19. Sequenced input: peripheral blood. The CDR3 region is CASSSIHGTRETQYF. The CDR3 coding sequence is TGTGCCAGCAGCTCCATTCATGGGACACGAGAGACCCAGTACTTC. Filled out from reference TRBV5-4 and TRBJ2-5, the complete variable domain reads ETGVTQSPTHLIKTRGQQVTLRCSSQSGHNTVSWYQQALGQGPQFIFQYYREEENGRGNFPPRFSGLQFPNYSSELNVNALELDDSALYLCASSSIHGTRETQYFGPGTRLLVL.